Listed here are 11 T cell receptor beta chains from one sample, sequenced in a study of tumor T cells in aggressive B-cell lymphoma. TCRdb keeps only in-frame clones here, not all; method: immunoSEQ multiplex PCR. The sample lists about 5,100 clones; around 94% were seen once. The sequenced sample consisted of tumor tissue. The receptors come from an adult with diffuse large B cell lymphoma.

The gene calls are TRBV5-4 and TRBJ2-1; D perhaps matches TRBD2 (6 bases). Germline loops: CDR1 SGHNT, CDR2 YYREEE (reference sequence). The CDR3 spans 14 residues. The CDR3 DNA reads TGTGCAGCAGGGCGGGACTCTTCCTACAATGAGCAGTTCTTC. Protein sequence: CAAGRDSSYNEQFF.

CDR3 sequence reads: CASSVEGTYNEQFF. The CDR3, as DNA: TGTGCCAGCAGCGTGGAGGGAACCTACAATGAGCAGTTCTTC. The genes are TRBV9 and TRBJ2-1, with a possible D match to TRBD2 (6 bases). This CDR3 has 14 amino acids. Germline-derived CDR1 and CDR2 are SGDLS and YYNGEE. With 2 bases removed from V and 2 bases from J, the gap between germline ends came to 8 bases.

The rearrangement uses TRBV4-3 and TRBJ2-1; 11 positions match TRBD2. Per the germline V gene, CDR1 is LGHNA and CDR2 is YSLEER. V was pared by 2 bases and J by 10 bases, with 13 bases of the junction left unmatched. The length of the CDR3 is 17 residues. The CDR3 here is CASSQLGLAGGRGEQFF. The DNA of the CDR3 is TGCGCCAGCAGCCAACTGGGGTTAGCGGGAGGGCGGGGAGAGCAGTTCTTC.

On this clone itself: This sample includes further DNA sequences coding for the same CDR3. The chain employs TRBV7-9 and TRBJ1-1; D is perhaps TRBD1 (5 bases). V lost 7 bases to trimming and J lost 6 bases, with 18 bases between them. Looked up from germline, CDR1 is SEHNR and CDR2 is FQNEAQ (reference sequence). The CDR3 spans 14 residues. CDR3 loop: CASTDSPGVSEAFF. The CDR3 DNA reads TGTGCCAGCACCGACTCCCCGGGGGTATCTGAAGCTTTCTTT.

The CDR3 DNA reads as TGCGCCAGCAGCCAAGTTAGCAGCACAGATACGCAGTATTTT. This sequence encodes CASSQVSSTDTQYF. V is TRBV4-1 and J is TRBJ2-3; D not resolved. V lost 1 base and J 0 bases, leaving 5 bases between the germline ends. Germline loops: CDR1 MGHRA, CDR2 YSYEKL. The CDR3 has 14 amino acids.

V and J are TRBV7-3 and TRBJ2-2; 7 bases align to TRBD2. The CDR3 spans 13 residues. CDR1 and CDR2 from the germline V gene are SGHTA and FQGTGA. J gave up 7 bases and V 5 bases, and 4 bases lay outside the gene matches. DNA of the CDR3: TGTGCCAGCAGCCGACTAGCTTACGGGGAGCTGTTTTTT. This sequence encodes CASSRLAYGELFF.

This clone has a single count. The chain uses TRBV14 and TRBJ1-4; TRBD1 matches 8 bases. Germline values: CDR1 SGHDN, CDR2 FVKESK. The V and J ends lost 7 bases and 6 bases, in that order; junction bases with no gene match: 10. The length of the CDR3 is 15 residues. As DNA, the CDR3 is TGTGCCAGCAACCATCCGGGACAGGCGTATGAAAAACTGTTTTTT. It is translated as CASNHPGQAYEKLFF.

The chain combines TRBV12-5 with TRBJ2-1, with TRBD2 identical over 10 bases. The V and J ends lost 3 bases and 7 bases, in that order; junction bases with no gene match: 15. CDR1 and CDR2 from the germline V gene are LGHNT and FRNRAP. CDR3 size: 18 residues. CDR3 in DNA: TGTGCTAGTGGTTTCTCCGTCACTAGCGGGGACCTTGCGAATGAGCAGTTCTTC. It translates to CASGFSVTSGDLANEQFF.

CDR3 sequence (DNA): TGTGCCAGCAGTCTAGGCGGGATAGAGCAGTTCTTC. Protein: CASSLGGIEQFF. This rearrangement joins TRBV9 to TRBJ2-1; D perhaps matches TRBD2 (6 bases). The V and J ends lost 5 bases and 10 bases respectively, with 13 bases between them. Germline V CDR1 and CDR2: SGDLS, YYNGEE. This CDR3 is 12 amino acids long.

The chain is built from TRBV20-1 and TRBJ1-2; D is uncertain. The CDR3 covers 11 residues. The germline V and J ends were trimmed by 8 bases and 2 bases, with 9 bases remaining between them. Germline values: CDR1 DFQATT, CDR2 SNEGSKA (reference sequence). The CDR3 DNA follows: TGCAGTCGTTCGGTGAACTATGGCTACACCTTC. It codes for CSRSVNYGYTF.

The chain uses TRBV4-2 and TRBJ2-1; 9 bases agree with TRBD2. The germline CDR1 and CDR2 sequences are LGHNA and YNFKEQ. Trimming at V came to 2 bases and at J to 0 bases, leaving 14 bases not matched to a gene. The CDR3 covers 20 residues. The CDR3: CASSQFLWTSALSSYNEQFF. DNA of the CDR3: TGTGCCAGCAGCCAATTTTTGTGGACTAGCGCTCTAAGCTCCTACAATGAGCAGTTCTTC.